This is a list of T cell receptor beta chains from one sample in a study of blood T cell repertoires in COVID-19. Assay: immunoSEQ multiplex PCR; the TCRdb copy retains only in-frame clones and omits some. The sample holds roughly 280,000 clones, 88% seen once. The sequenced sample was PBMCs or T cells enriched from blood (not recorded which). The source of these receptors is a woman aged 45 to 65 who had recovered from COVID-19. Each CDR3 is given with its conserved first and last residue. The D gene is left open where the match is weak. Clone size, where shown, is once, few, many, or a class for clones that have expanded.

CDR3 DNA | CDR3 protein | J gene | clone size | V gene | D gene
TGTGCCAGCAGCAGAGGGGGCACTGGAAACACCATATATTTT | CASSRGGTGNTIYF | TRBJ1-3 | . | TRBV11-2 | TRBD1
TGTGCCAGCAGCTTAACCCCCCTGGGCGGGAACAATGAGCAGTTCTTC | CASSLTPLGGNNEQFF | TRBJ2-1 | . | TRBV7-3 | .
TGTGCCAGCAGCGTAGGACAGAACAATCAGCCCCAGCATTTT | CASSVGQNNQPQHF | TRBJ1-5 | . | TRBV9 | .
TGTGCCAGCAGGGCGGGACTAGCGGGTTCTGGGGCCAACGTCCTGACTTTC | CASRAGLAGSGANVLTF | TRBJ2-6 | . | TRBV2 | TRBD2
TGTGCCAGCAGCCTCGGGTCAGTCCGTACCGGGGAGCTGTTTTTT | CASSLGSVRTGELFF | TRBJ2-2 | . | TRBV5-5 | .
TGTGCCAGCAGCACATGGACAGTCCCCACAGATACGCAGTATTTT | CASSTWTVPTDTQYF | TRBJ2-3 | . | TRBV9 | .
TGTGCCAGCAGTTTTCTATCGACACTCAGCAATCAGCCCCAGCATTTT | CASSFLSTLSNQPQHF | TRBJ1-5 | . | TRBV28 | .
TGTGCCAGCTCAGTGGGGGCGAAAAACTATGGCTACACCTTC | CASSVGAKNYGYTF | TRBJ1-2 | . | TRBV18 | .
TGTGCCAGCAGTTTAGCCCCACGGGGGTACTATGGCTACACCTTC | CASSLAPRGYYGYTF | TRBJ1-2 | . | TRBV28 | .
TGTGCCAGCAGTGAAGCGGGTCTGGGTAGGAGTGTTAATGAAAAACTGTTTTTT | CASSEAGLGRSVNEKLFF | TRBJ1-4 | . | TRBV6-1 | .
TGTGCCTGGAGTGTGGTCACGGTCGGTGGCTACACCTTC | CAWSVVTVGGYTF | TRBJ1-2 | . | TRBV30 | .
TGTGCCAGCAGTTTAGTTGCGGGGAGTGGTGAGCAGTTCTTC | CASSLVAGSGEQFF | TRBJ2-1 | . | TRBV27 | .
TGTGCCAGCAGCTTAGTAGCGGGAGTATCCCTTGAGCAGTTCTTC | CASSLVAGVSLEQFF | TRBJ2-1 | . | TRBV7-3 | TRBD2
TGTGCCAGCAGTACACTACAGGCGAACACTGAAGCTTTCTTT | CASSTLQANTEAFF | TRBJ1-1 | . | TRBV28 | .
TGTGCCAGCAGCTATCTAGCGGGAGCCGGGGAGCTGTTTTTT | CASSYLAGAGELFF | TRBJ2-2 | . | TRBV14 | TRBD2
TGTGCCAGCAGCCAACTGGACAGGGGGCGCGATCGCGGCTACACCTTC | CASSQLDRGRDRGYTF | TRBJ1-2 | few | TRBV3-1/TRBV3-2 | TRBD1
TGTGCCAGCAGCCACGAAGGGGGCGAGGGCGGGGAGCTGTTTTTT | CASSHEGGEGGELFF | TRBJ2-2 | . | TRBV11-1 | TRBD1
TGTGCCAGCAGTGATCCCGACAGGGGGAGCAATGAGCAGTTCTTC | CASSDPDRGSNEQFF | TRBJ2-1 | . | TRBV2 | TRBD1
TGTGCCAGCAGTGGGGACAGGGTGGTCTGGAATGGCTACACCTTC | CASSGDRVVWNGYTF | TRBJ1-2 | . | TRBV6-4 | TRBD1
TGTGCCAGCAGCTTAGGTGCGGGAGACACAGATACGCAGTATTTT | CASSLGAGDTDTQYF | TRBJ2-3 | . | TRBV7-2 | TRBD2
TGTGCCAGCAGCGTAACCCTTCGGGGGGAGTATGGCTACACCTTC | CASSVTLRGEYGYTF | TRBJ1-2 | . | TRBV11-2 | .
TGTGCCAGCAGCTCAGGCGCCAGCGGGAGGAAGGTAGAGACCCAGTACTTC | CASSSGASGRKVETQYF | TRBJ2-5 | . | TRBV7-9 | TRBD2
TGTGCCAGCAGTACGACAGGACTGAACACTGAAGCTTTCTTT | CASSTTGLNTEAFF | TRBJ1-1 | . | TRBV28 | .
TGTGCCAGCAGCTTATCCGCGGGGACCAACACTGAAGCTTTCTTT | CASSLSAGTNTEAFF | TRBJ1-1 | . | TRBV7-6 | .
TGTGCCAGCAGCTTAGGCCCCGGGACAGGGGCCTACGAGCAGTACTTC | CASSLGPGTGAYEQYF | TRBJ2-7 | . | TRBV7-2 | TRBD1
TGTGCCAGCAGTTTCCGGACAGAGAAAGGAAACACCATATATTTT | CASSFRTEKGNTIYF | TRBJ1-3 | . | TRBV28 | .
TGTGCCACCTCCGGGACAGGGTTGACCGGGGAGCTGTTTTTT | CATSGTGLTGELFF | TRBJ2-2 | . | TRBV24-1 | TRBD1
TGCGCCAGCACCATGAGGTTGGGAGGGGCTAATGAGCAGTTCTTC | CASTMRLGGANEQFF | TRBJ2-1 | . | TRBV10-1 | TRBD2
TGTGCCAGCAGCAGAAAGACTAGCGGGAGTCGCAGTGAGCAGTTCTTC | CASSRKTSGSRSEQFF | TRBJ2-1 | . | TRBV21-1 | .
TGTGCCAGCAGCCAAAGGACTGGGGGGGATCAGCCCCAGCATTTT | CASSQRTGGDQPQHF | TRBJ1-5 | . | TRBV16 | .
TGTGCCAGCAGCCAAGGGACAGGGGGCAAAGAGACCCAGTACTTC | CASSQGTGGKETQYF | TRBJ2-5 | . | TRBV7-3 | TRBD1
TGTGCCAGCAGTTTAGGGGGGGCCGCTCAGCCCCAGCATTTT | CASSLGGAAQPQHF | TRBJ1-5 | . | TRBV27 | .
TGTGCCAGCAGCCGCGGACAGGGTCGGGCCGGGGAGCTGTTTTTT | CASSRGQGRAGELFF | TRBJ2-2 | . | TRBV7-3 | TRBD1
TGTGCCAGCAGTTCCACCTCGACTAGCGGGAGCGGGGAGCAGTTCTTC | CASSSTSTSGSGEQFF | TRBJ2-1 | few | TRBV6-2/TRBV6-3 | TRBD2
TGTGCCAGCTCACCACCCGGGACAGGGTACACAGATACGCAGTATTTT | CASSPPGTGYTDTQYF | TRBJ2-3 | . | TRBV18 | TRBD1
TGCGCCAGCAGCTTGGCGGGGGGTTTACCGCCCCAGCATTTT | CASSLAGGLPPQHF | TRBJ1-5 | . | TRBV5-1 | .
TGCGCCAGCAGCTTAAAGCCCCCTACAGATACGCAGTATTTT | CASSLKPPTDTQYF | TRBJ2-3 | . | TRBV5-1 | .
TGTGCCAGCAGCCAAGCCTATAACAGGGATAACTATGGCTACACCTTC | CASSQAYNRDNYGYTF | TRBJ1-2 | . | TRBV3-1/TRBV3-2 | .
TGTGCCAGCTCAGACAGGGGGCTGGGCACTGAAGCTTTCTTT | CASSDRGLGTEAFF | TRBJ1-1 | few | TRBV18 | TRBD1
TGTGCCAGCAGTAACCGACTAGCGGGAAACACCGGGGAGCTGTTTTTT | CASSNRLAGNTGELFF | TRBJ2-2 | . | TRBV3-1/TRBV3-2 | TRBD2
TGTGCCACCAGTGATTGGACTAGCGGGAGCACAGAGACCCAGTACTTC | CATSDWTSGSTETQYF | TRBJ2-5 | . | TRBV24-1 | TRBD2
TGTGCCAGCAGTTTACAAGAGACCCAGTACTTC | CASSLQETQYF | TRBJ2-5 | once | TRBV3-1/TRBV3-2 | .
TGTGCCAGCTCACCGCCGACAGGGACTAACTATGGCTACACCTTC | CASSPPTGTNYGYTF | TRBJ1-2 | . | TRBV18 | TRBD1
TGCAGCGTTTTAACAGGGGTCGAGCAGTACTTC | CSVLTGVEQYF | TRBJ2-7 | . | TRBV29-1 | TRBD1
TGTGCCACCAGTGAACCGACAGGTTACAATCAGCCCCAGCATTTT | CATSEPTGYNQPQHF | TRBJ1-5 | . | TRBV24-1 | .
TGCGCCAGCAGCCAAGATCGGGCAGGGGGTACTGAAGCTTTCTTT | CASSQDRAGGTEAFF | TRBJ1-1 | . | TRBV4-3 | TRBD1
TGTGCCAGCAGCGTAACCGGGACTAGCGGGTACAATGAGCAGTTCTTC | CASSVTGTSGYNEQFF | TRBJ2-1 | once | TRBV7-2 | TRBD2
TGTGCCAGCAGCCCCGGGACAGGGCGAATTCACTATGGCTACACCTTC | CASSPGTGRIHYGYTF | TRBJ1-2 | . | TRBV6-6 | TRBD1
TGTGCCAGCAGTTACTCAAGGACAAAAGTCTACGAGCAGTACTTC | CASSYSRTKVYEQYF | TRBJ2-7 | . | TRBV6-5 | .
TGTGCCAGCAGTTTAAATAGCGTCGGTTACAATGAGCAGTTCTTC | CASSLNSVGYNEQFF | TRBJ2-1 | . | TRBV28 | .